This T cell receptor beta chain was documented in a study of beta chain features in type 1 diabetes. Study results and limitations: There was a moderate but significant shortening of TCRB CDR3s in all four CD4+ subsets of Type 1 diabetes patients. Any PCR bias toward short templates would affect both groups alike. A closer apparent resemblance between naive, central memory and Treg TCRB repertoires was seen in patients than in healthy donors.

Each population that was sorted was more than 95% pure. The authors reverse transcribed all of the isolated RNA, so sequencing captured expressed TCRB transcripts. Assay used: immunoSEQ multiplex PCR; TCRdb lists only in-frame clones, some missing. This repertoire shows hundreds of thousands of clones, approximately 16% found once; its top ten account for more than 0.015%. Notes on this clone: Its target is unknown.

From germline, CDR1 is SGHRS and CDR2 YFSETQ. V lost 3 bases to trimming and J lost 2 bases, with 10 bases between them. This CDR3 contains 14 residues. The sequenced sample was naive CD4+ T cells from blood. The chain has TRBV5-1 and TRBJ2-3; D is possibly TRBD1 (5 bases). The receptor was derived from a man between 18 and 29 years old with type 1 diabetes. The CDR3 bases are TGCGCCAGCAGCTCGGACACAATCACAGATACGCAGTATTTT. It codes for CASSSDTITDTQYF.